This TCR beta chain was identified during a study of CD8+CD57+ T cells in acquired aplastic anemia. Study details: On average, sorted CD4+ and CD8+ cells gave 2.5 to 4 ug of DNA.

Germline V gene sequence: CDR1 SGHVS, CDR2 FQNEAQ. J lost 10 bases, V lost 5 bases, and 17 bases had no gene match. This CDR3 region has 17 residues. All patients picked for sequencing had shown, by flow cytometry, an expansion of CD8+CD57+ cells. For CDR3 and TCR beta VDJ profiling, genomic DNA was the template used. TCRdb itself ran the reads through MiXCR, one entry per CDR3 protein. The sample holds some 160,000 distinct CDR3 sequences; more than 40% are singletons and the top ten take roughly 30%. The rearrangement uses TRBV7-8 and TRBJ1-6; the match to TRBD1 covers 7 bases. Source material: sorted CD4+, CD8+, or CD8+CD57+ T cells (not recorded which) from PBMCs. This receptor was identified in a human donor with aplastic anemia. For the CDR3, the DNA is TGTGCCAGCAGCCCATCCGAGTTTTGGGACAGCAAGTCACCCCTCCACTTT. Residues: CASSPSEFWDSKSPLHF.